The TCR beta chain described here comes from a study of PD-1 blockade in classical Hodgkin lymphoma. Exposure to brentuximab vedotin varied, and each patient had relapsed following autologous stem cell transplantation. Patients showed best responses of complete response, partial response or progressive disease. The protocol was immunoSEQ multiplex PCR, while the TCRdb copy is restricted to in-frame clones and leaves out a portion. The sample includes about 58,000 clones, approximately 89% of them seen just once. Germline-derived CDR1 and CDR2 are LNHDA and SQIVND (reference sequence). The trim removed 6 bases at V and 0 bases at J, leaving 5 bases unmatched. The CDR3 extends over 17 amino acids.

The chain couples TRBV19 to TRBJ2-6; 10 bases agree with TRBD2. The source was peripheral blood mononuclear cells (PBMCs), collected before the second cycle of nivolumab. The clonotype originates from a human donor with classical Hodgkin lymphoma. The CDR3 DNA reads as TGTGCCAGTAGAAGCGGGGGGGTACTCTCTGGGGCCAACGTCCTGACTTTC. It codes for CASRSGGVLSGANVLTF.